This TCR beta chain was identified during a study of cytomegalovirus exposure and HLA in healthy donors. Overall study findings and caveats: TCR beta sequences reportedly predicted the HLA-A and HLA-B alleles of most subjects accurately. In a later analysis, TCR beta V- and J-gene trimming was associated with a missense DCLRE1C variant. Excluded: some indistinguishable V segments such as TRBV6-2 and TRBV6-3.

Concerning this clone: Its antigen is not known.

The CDR3 runs to 14 residues. Germline values: CDR1 MDHEN, CDR2 SYDVKM. V lost 3 bases and J 6 bases, leaving 11 bases between the germline ends. The PCR was carried out with 60 Vbeta primers and 13 Jbeta primers. As originally analysed: Around 83 million unique TCR beta chains, roughly 10 million shared, were counted in a later analysis. Sequencing used immunoSEQ multiplex PCR; TCRdb keeps in-frame clones, though not all of them. V, J and clone size were drawn from that table, and D and trimming were deduced from the DNA. The data contain 50,000 or so clones, approximately 72% of them seen just once; the ten biggest clones take up roughly 9.2%.

This chain connects TRBV28 to TRBJ1-4, with a possible D match to TRBD1 (6 bases). Specimen: PBMCs. The TCR comes from a woman between 50 and 59 years old in good health and CMV-seronegative. The CDR3 here is CASSLGGADEKLFF. The CDR3 DNA sequence: TGTGCCAGCAGTTTGGGGGGGGCAGATGAAAAACTGTTTTTT.